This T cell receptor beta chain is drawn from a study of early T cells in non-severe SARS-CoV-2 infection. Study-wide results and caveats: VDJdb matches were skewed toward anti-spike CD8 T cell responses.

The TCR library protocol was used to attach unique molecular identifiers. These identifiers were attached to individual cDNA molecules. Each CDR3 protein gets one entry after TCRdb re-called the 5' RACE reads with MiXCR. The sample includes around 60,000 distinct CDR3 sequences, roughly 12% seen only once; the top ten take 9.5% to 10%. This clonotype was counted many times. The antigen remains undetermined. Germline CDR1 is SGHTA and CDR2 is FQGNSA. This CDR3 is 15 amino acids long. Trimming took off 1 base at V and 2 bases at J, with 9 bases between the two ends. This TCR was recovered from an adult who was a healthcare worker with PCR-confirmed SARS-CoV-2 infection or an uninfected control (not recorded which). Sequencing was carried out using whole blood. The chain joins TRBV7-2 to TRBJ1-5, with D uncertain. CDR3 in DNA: TGTGCCAGCAGCTTAGGGACGATGGGCAATCAGCCCCAGCATTTT. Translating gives CASSLGTMGNQPQHF.